Following are 17 T cell receptor beta chains from one sample sequenced in a study of T cells in Graves' hyperthyroidism and ophthalmopathy. TCR beta CDR3 region amplification was performed from RNA transcripts. When the TCR CDR3 underwent first-round RT-PCR, the HTBI primer set was used. TCRdb re-called the multiplex PCR reads through MiXCR, storing one row per CDR3 protein. The data show hundreds of thousands of distinct CDR3 sequences, approximately 19% seen once. Sequencing was done on a sample of blood. The receptors come from a woman in her late teens or twenties with Graves' hyperthyroidism.

The chain employs TRBV20-1 and TRBJ1-2, with 7 bases fitting TRBD1. V was clipped by 6 bases and J by 0 bases; unmatched bases: 4. Germline CDR1 reads DFQATT; CDR2 reads SNEGSKA (reference sequence). The CDR3 runs 13 residues. CDR3 DNA sequence: TGCAGTGCCTCGACAGGGCCTAACTATGGCTACACCTTC. This encodes CSASTGPNYGYTF.

This chain connects TRBV28 to TRBJ1-5; TRBD1 aligns across 12 bases. Unmatched junction bases numbered 8, after V lost 3 bases and J lost 2 bases. This CDR3 region has 18 residues. Germline CDR1 reads MDHEN; CDR2 reads SYDVKM. CDR3 region: CASSFVGTGGFGNQPQHF. The CDR3 DNA reads as TGTGCCAGCAGTTTTGTCGGGACAGGGGGCTTTGGCAATCAGCCCCAGCATTTT.

This clonotype occurred many times. The chain joins TRBV2 to TRBJ2-7; D is undetermined. V lost 1 base, J lost 3 bases, and 10 bases lay in between. Germline CDR1 and CDR2: SNHLY and FYNNEI. This CDR3 is built from 14 residues. The CDR3 region is CASSEEFEDYEQYF. Here the CDR3 DNA reads TGTGCCAGCAGTGAAGAGTTCGAGGACTACGAGCAGTACTTC.

This sequence joins TRBV24-1 and TRBJ1-1; 9 bases align to TRBD1. In germline, CDR1 is KGHDR, CDR2 SFDVKD. The CDR3 totals 14 residues. V gave up 5 bases and J gave up 3 bases; unmatched junction bases: 3. In DNA, the CDR3 is TGTGCCACCAGTGGGGACAGGGCGGACACTGAAGCTTTCTTT. As protein: CATSGDRADTEAFF.

This clonotype was seen at least ten times. This chain uses TRBV15 with TRBJ1-1, with no clear D. V dropped 0 bases and J dropped 3 bases, with 2 bases sitting between them. Per the germline V gene, CDR1 is LNHNV and CDR2 is YYDKDF (reference sequence). The CDR3 runs 12 residues. The CDR3 protein is CATSREDTEAFF. As DNA, the CDR3 is TGTGCCACCAGCAGAGAGGACACTGAAGCTTTCTTT.

Comments on this clonotype: A much larger clone differs from this one at a single base, so this may be a read error. V and J are TRBV5-6 and TRBJ2-7; D is tentatively TRBD1 or TRBD2 (7 bases each). This CDR3 spans 15 amino acids. The V end was cut by 3 bases, the J end by 2 bases, with 15 bases between. Per germline, CDR1 SGHDT and CDR2 YYEEEE. The CDR3 spells CASSSQGGATYEQYF. The CDR3 DNA reads as TGTGCCAGCAGCTCGCAGGGGGGGGCAACCTACGAGCAGTACTTC. The whole variable domain, remainder taken from reference TRBV5-6 and TRBJ2-7, is DAGVTQSPTHLIKTRGQQVTLRCSPKSGHDTVSWYQQALGQGPQFIFQYYEEEERQRGNFPDRFSGHQFPNYSSELNVNALLLGDSALYLCASSSQGGATYEQYFGPGTRLTVT.

This clonotype was recorded many times. The V gene is TRBV7-2, the J gene TRBJ2-5; TRBD2 matches 11 bases. Germline CDR1 SGHTA, CDR2 FQGNSA. The CDR3 loop spans 14 amino acids. The V gene end was trimmed by 6 bases and the J gene end by 3 bases; junction bases not matched to a gene: 3. The DNA of the CDR3 is TGTGCCAGCAGGTCTAGCGGGGGGAAAGAGACCCAGTACTTC. Translated: CASRSSGGKETQYF. The variable domain in full, completed from reference TRBV7-2 and TRBJ2-5, reads GAGVSQSPSNKVTEKGKDVELRCDPISGHTALYWYRQSLGQGLEFLIYFQGNSAPDKSGLPSDRFSAERTGGSVSTLTIQRTQQEDSAVYLCASRSSGGKETQYFGPGTRLLVL.

The count of this clonotype is one. The gene calls are TRBV12-3 or TRBV12-4 and TRBJ1-5, with a weak D call TRBD1 (6 bases). Trimming pared 5 bases from V and 7 bases from J, leaving 18 bases between. The CDR3 spans 15 residues. In DNA, the CDR3 is TGTGCCAGCAGTGAAGAGGGGGGGATTTGGCAGCCCCAGCATTTT. This encodes CASSEEGGIWQPQHF.

This clonotype was seen at least ten times. V and J are TRBV5-1 and TRBJ2-7, with 12 bases identical to TRBD2. Trimming at V came to 4 bases and at J to 2 bases, leaving 4 bases not matched to a gene. Germline V CDR1 and CDR2: SGHRS, YFSETQ. The CDR3 totals 15 residues. The CDR3 protein is CASSPLAGGTYEQYF. CDR3 nucleotide sequence: TGCGCCAGCAGCCCTCTAGCGGGGGGGACCTACGAGCAGTACTTC.

This clonotype was detected many times. This CDR3 reads CASNDGSRVNTEAFF. The DNA for the CDR3 is TGTGCCAGCAACGACGGATCCAGGGTGAACACTGAAGCTTTCTTT. The genes are TRBV28 and TRBJ1-1, with D possibly matching TRBD1 (5 bases). CDR1 is MDHEN, CDR2 SYDVKM, per germline. The CDR3 contains 15 residues. V dropped 7 bases and J dropped 0 bases, with 15 bases sitting between them.

A note on this clonotype: A much larger clone differs from this one at a single base, so this may be a read error. V usage is TRBV9 and J usage is TRBJ2-7; D possibly uses TRBD1 or TRBD2 (7 bases each). V lost 10 bases to trimming and J lost 7 bases, with 27 bases between them. This CDR3 spans 15 amino acids. The germline V gene has CDR1 SGDLS and CDR2 YYNGEE. Here the CDR3 reads CAVLIRQGGTEEQYF. In DNA, the CDR3 is TGTGCCGTCCTAATTAGACAGGGAGGGACGGAGGAGCAGTACTTC. Complete variable domain (other parts from reference TRBV9 and TRBJ2-7): DSGVTQTPKHLITATGQRVTLRCSPRSGDLSVYWYQQSLDQGLQFLIQYYNGEERAKGNILERFSAQQFPDLHSELNLSSLELGDSALYFCAVLIRQGGTEEQYFGPGTRLTVT.

The chain uses TRBV6-2 or TRBV6-3 and TRBJ1-5, with D hard to call. CDR1 is MNHEY, CDR2 SVGEGT, per germline. The CDR3 is 18 residues long. The ends were cut back, 2 bases at V and 0 bases at J, with 17 bases in the middle. The CDR3 loop is CASSYPLGQWDSNQPQHF. Here the CDR3 DNA reads TGTGCCAGCAGTTACCCACTGGGCCAGTGGGATAGCAATCAGCCCCAGCATTTT.

This clonotype was found many times. The chain is built from TRBV6-1 and TRBJ1-1; no clear D gene. V lost 3 bases, J lost 3 bases, and 11 bases lay in between. The germline V gene has CDR1 MNHNS and CDR2 SASEGT. This CDR3 comprises 14 residues. CDR3 region: CASSEVGQDTEAFF. CDR3 DNA sequence: TGTGCCAGCAGTGAGGTAGGGCAAGACACTGAAGCTTTCTTT.

The genes are TRBV29-1 and TRBJ1-5, with D unclear. V lost 1 base and J lost 7, with 8 bases in between. Germline loops: CDR1 SQVTM, CDR2 ANQGSEA. The CDR3 runs to 12 residues. The CDR3 nucleotides are TGCAGCGTTGAAGGACCGGGGCAGCCCCAGCATTTT. Its protein product is CSVEGPGQPQHF.

Many counts were recorded for this clonotype. The chain recombines TRBV12-3 or TRBV12-4 with TRBJ1-2; D remains ambiguous. The germline V and J ends were trimmed by 6 bases and 8 bases, with 10 bases remaining between them. The CDR3 has 11 residues. CDR3 sequence (DNA): TGTGCCAGCAGAAGGGCCAACGGCTACACCTTC. It yields the protein CASRRANGYTF.

The chain has TRBV2 and TRBJ1-1, with a possible D match to TRBD1 (5 bases). From germline, CDR1 is SNHLY and CDR2 FYNNEI. This CDR3 has 17 residues. Trimming took 4 bases from V and 0 from J, leaving 18 bases between them. CDR3 DNA: TGTGCCAGCAGTGTTGTCCAGGGCCGAGGAATGAACACTGAAGCTTTCTTT. It codes for CASSVVQGRGMNTEAFF.

This clonotype was seen repeatedly, ten times or more. The chain links TRBV5-1 to TRBJ1-1; D is unresolved. Germline lookup yields CDR1 SGHRS and CDR2 YFSETQ. The CDR3 runs 13 residues. The germline V and J ends were trimmed by 0 bases and 1 base, with 4 bases remaining between them. The DNA of the CDR3 is TGCGCCAGCAGCTTGGTAACGAACACTGAAGCTTTCTTT. It specifies CASSLVTNTEAFF.